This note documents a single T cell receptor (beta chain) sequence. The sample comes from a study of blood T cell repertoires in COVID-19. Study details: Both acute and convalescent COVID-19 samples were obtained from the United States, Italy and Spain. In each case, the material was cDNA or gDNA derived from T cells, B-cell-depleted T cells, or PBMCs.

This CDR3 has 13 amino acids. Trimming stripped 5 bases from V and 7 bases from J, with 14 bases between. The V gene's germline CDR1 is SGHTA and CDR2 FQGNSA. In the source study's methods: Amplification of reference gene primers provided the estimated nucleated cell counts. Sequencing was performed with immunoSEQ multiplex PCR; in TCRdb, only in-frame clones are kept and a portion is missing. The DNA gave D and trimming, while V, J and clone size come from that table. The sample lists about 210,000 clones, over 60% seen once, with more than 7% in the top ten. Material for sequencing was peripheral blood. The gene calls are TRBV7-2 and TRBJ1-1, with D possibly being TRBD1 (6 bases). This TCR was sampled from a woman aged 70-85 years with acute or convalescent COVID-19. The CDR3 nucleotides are TGTGCCAGCAGCCCCACCCTACAGGGTGAAGCTTTCTTT. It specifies CASSPTLQGEAFF.